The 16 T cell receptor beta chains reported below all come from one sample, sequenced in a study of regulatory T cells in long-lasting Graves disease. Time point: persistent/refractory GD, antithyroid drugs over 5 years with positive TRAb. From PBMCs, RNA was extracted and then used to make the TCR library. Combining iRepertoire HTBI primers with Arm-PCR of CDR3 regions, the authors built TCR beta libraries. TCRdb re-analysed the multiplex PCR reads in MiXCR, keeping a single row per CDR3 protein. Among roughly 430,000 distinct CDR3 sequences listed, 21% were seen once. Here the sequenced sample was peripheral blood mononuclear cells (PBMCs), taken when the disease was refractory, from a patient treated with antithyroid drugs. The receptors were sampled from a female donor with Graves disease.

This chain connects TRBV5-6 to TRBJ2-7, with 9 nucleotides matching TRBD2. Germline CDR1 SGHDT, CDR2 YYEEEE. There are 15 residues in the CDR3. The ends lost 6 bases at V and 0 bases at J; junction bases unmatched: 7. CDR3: CASTLFSGSSYEQYF. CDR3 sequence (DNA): TGTGCCAGCACCCTATTTAGCGGGAGCTCCTACGAGCAGTACTTC.

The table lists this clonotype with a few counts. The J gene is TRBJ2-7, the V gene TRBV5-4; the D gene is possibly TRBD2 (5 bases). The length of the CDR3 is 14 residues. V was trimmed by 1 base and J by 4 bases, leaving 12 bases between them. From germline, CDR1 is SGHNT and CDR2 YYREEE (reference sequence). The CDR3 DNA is TGTGCCAGCAGCTTGTGGGAGAGTCGATACGAGCAGTACTTC. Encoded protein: CASSLWESRYEQYF.

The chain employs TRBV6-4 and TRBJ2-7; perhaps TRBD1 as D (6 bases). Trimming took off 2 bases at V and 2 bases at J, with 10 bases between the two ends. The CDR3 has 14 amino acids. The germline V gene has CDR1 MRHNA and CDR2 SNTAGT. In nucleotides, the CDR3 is TGTGCCAGCAGTGACGGGGGCGGTACCTACGAGCAGTACTTC. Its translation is CASSDGGGTYEQYF.

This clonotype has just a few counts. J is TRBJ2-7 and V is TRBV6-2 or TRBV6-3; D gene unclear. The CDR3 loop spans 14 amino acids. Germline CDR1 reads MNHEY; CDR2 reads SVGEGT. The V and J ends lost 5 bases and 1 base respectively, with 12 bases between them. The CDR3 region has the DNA TGTGCCAGCAGTGACTTGAGGTATTCCTACGAGCAGTACTTC. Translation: CASSDLRYSYEQYF.

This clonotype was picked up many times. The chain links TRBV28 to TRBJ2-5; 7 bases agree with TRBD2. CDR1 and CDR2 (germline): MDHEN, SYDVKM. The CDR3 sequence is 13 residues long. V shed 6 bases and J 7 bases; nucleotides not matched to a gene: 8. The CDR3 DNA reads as TGTGCCAGCAGCTCAAGCGGGACGGTGACCCAGTACTTC. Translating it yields CASSSSGTVTQYF.

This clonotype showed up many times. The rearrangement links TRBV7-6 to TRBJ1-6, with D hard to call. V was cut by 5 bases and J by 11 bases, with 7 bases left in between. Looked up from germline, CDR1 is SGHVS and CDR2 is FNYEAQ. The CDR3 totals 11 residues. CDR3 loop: CASSLQTPLHF. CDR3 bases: TGTGCCAGCAGCCTACAAACACCCCTCCACTTT.

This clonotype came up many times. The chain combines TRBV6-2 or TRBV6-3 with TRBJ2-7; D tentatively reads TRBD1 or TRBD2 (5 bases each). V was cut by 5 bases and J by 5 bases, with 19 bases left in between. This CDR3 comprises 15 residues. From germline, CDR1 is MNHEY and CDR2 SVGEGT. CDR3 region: CASSTTGTQGDEQYF. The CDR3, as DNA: TGTGCCAGCAGTACCACCGGGACCCAGGGCGACGAGCAGTACTTC.

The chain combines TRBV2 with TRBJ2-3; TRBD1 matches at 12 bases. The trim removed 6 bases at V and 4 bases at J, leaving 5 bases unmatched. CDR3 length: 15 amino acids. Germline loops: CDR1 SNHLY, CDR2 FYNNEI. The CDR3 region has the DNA TGTGCCAGCAGCCCGGGACAGGGGGCCGCAGATACGCAGTATTTT. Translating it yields CASSPGQGAADTQYF. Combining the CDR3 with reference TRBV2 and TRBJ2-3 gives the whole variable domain EPEVTQTPSHQVTQMGQEVILRCVPISNHLYFYWYRQILGQKVEFLVSFYNNEISEKSEIFDDQFSVERPDGSNFTLKIRSTKLEDSAMYFCASSPGQGAADTQYFGPGTRLTVL.

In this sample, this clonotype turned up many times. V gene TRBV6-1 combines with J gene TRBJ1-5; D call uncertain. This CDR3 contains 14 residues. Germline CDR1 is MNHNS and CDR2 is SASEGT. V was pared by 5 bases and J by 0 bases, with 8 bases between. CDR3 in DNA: TGTGCCAGCAGTCTTAGATATAGCAATCAGCCCCAGCATTTT. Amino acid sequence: CASSLRYSNQPQHF.

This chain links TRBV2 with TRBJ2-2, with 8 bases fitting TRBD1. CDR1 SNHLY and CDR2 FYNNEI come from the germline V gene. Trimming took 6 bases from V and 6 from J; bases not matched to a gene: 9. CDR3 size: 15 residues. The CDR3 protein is CASRDRARGPGELFF. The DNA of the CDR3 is TGTGCCAGCAGGGACAGGGCCAGGGGACCCGGGGAGCTGTTTTTT.

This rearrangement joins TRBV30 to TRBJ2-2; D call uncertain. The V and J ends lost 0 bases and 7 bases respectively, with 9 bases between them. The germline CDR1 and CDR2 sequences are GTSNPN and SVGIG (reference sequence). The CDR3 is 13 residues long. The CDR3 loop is CAWSVPPHGELFF. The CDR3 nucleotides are TGTGCCTGGAGTGTACCACCGCACGGGGAGCTGTTTTTT.

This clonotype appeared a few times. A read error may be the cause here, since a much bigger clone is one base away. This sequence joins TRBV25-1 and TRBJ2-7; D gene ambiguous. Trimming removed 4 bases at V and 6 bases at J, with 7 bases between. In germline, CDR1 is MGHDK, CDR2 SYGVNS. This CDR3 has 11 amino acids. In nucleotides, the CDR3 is TGTGCCAGCAGTGCCGGGTCCGAGCAGTACTTC. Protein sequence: CASSAGSEQYF.

The CDR3 sequence: CASSQDIREQFF. The CDR3 nucleotides are TGTGCCAGCAGCCAAGATATCCGTGAGCAGTTCTTC. This chain joins TRBV3-1 and TRBJ2-1; D remains unclear. The length of the CDR3 is 12 residues. Trimming removed 0 bases at V and 9 bases at J, with 6 bases between. Germline V lookup: CDR1 LGHDT, CDR2 YNNKEL (reference sequence).

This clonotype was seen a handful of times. The DNA for the CDR3 is TGTGCCACCGGAGCGGGGACTAGCGGGAGGGAGACGCAGTATTTT. It yields the protein CATGAGTSGRETQYF. The chain carries TRBV2 and TRBJ2-3, with 16 bases aligning to TRBD2. Germline CDR1 SNHLY, CDR2 FYNNEI. Unmatched junction bases numbered 10, after V lost 10 bases and J lost 9 bases. This CDR3 comprises 15 residues.

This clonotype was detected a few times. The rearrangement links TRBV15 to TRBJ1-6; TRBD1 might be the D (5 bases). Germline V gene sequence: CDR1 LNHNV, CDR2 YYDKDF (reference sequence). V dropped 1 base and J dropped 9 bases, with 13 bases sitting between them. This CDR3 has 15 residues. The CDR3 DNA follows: TGTGCCACCAGCAGAGGAAAAGAAAGGGGTTCACCCCTCCACTTT. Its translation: CATSRGKERGSPLHF. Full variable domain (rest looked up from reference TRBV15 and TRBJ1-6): DAMVIQNPRYQVTQFGKPVTLSCSQTLNHNVMYWYQQKSSQAPKLLFHYYDKDFNNEADTPDNFQSRRPNTSFCFLDIRSPGLGDTAMYLCATSRGKERGSPLHFGNGTRLTVT.

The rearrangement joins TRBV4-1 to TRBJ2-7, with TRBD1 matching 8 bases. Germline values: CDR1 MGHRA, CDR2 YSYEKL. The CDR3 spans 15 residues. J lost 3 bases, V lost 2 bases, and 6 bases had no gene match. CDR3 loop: CASSQPRTGNYEQYF. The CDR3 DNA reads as TGCGCCAGCAGCCAACCCCGGACAGGGAACTACGAGCAGTACTTC.